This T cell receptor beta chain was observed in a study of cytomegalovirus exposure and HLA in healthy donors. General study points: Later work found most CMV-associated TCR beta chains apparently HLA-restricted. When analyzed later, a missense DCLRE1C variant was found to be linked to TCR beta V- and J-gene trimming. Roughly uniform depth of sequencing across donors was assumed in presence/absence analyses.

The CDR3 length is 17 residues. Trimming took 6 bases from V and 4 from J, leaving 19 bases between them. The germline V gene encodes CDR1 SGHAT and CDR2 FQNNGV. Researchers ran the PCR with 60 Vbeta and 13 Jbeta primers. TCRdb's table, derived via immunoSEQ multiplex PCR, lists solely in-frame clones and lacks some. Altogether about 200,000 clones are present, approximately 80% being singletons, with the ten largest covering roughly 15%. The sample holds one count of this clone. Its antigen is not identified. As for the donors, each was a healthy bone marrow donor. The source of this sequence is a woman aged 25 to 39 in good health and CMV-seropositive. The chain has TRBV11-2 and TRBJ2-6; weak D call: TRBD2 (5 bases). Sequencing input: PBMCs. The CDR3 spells CASSLAAGNWGANVLTF. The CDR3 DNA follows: TGTGCCAGCAGTCTAGCAGCTGGGAACTGGGGGGCCAACGTCCTGACTTTC.